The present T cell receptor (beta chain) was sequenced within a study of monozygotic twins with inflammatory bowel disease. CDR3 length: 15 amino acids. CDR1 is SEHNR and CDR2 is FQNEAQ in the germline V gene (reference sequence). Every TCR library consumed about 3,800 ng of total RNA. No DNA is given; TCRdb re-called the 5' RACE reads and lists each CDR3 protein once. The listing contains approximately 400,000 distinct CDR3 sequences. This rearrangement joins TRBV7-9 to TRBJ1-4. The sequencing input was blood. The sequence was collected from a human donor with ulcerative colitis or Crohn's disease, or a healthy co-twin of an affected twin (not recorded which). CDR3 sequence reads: CASSLAESVGEKLFF.